The source of this T cell receptor beta chain is a study of blood T cell repertoires in COVID-19. Overall study: The analysed material was cDNA or gDNA that came from T cells, B-cell-depleted T cells, or PBMCs.

There are 18 residues in the CDR3. The junction had 11 bases not matched to a gene; V was cut back by 1 base and J by 0 bases. The germline V gene encodes CDR1 LGHNA and CDR2 YNFKEQ. Only in-frame clones appear in the TCRdb table, and some are missing; sequencing was by immunoSEQ multiplex PCR. The sample consists of under 200,000 clones, approximately 87% of them appearing once. The source material was peripheral blood. The chain uses TRBV4-2 and TRBJ2-7, with 8 bases lining up with TRBD2. This clonotype was sampled from a woman aged 60-75 years with COVID-19, enrolled during active disease. CDR3 sequence: CASSQVAGLPGSSYEQYF. CDR3 nucleotides: TGTGCCAGCAGCCAAGTAGCGGGACTACCTGGGAGCTCCTACGAGCAGTACTTC.